This entry lists 29 T cell receptor beta chains sequenced from one sample in a study of blood T cell repertoires in COVID-19. Data came from immunoSEQ multiplex PCR; TCRdb stores just in-frame clones and leaves some out. The table shows more than 95,000 clones, with 65% to 90% occurring only once. The material sequenced was peripheral blood. The source of these receptors is a man older than 75 with active or convalescent COVID-19.

CDR3 nucleotide sequence: TGTGCCAGCAGCCAAGTGACAGGGGGCGAAGAGACCCAGTACTTC. This translates into CASSQVTGGEETQYF. The chain combines TRBV3-1 (or the pseudogene TRBV3-2) with TRBJ2-5; 10 bases fit TRBD1. Per the germline V gene, CDR1 is LGHDT and CDR2 is YNNKEL (reference sequence). V shed 1 base, J shed 3 bases, and the junction held 2 bases outside the gene matches. The CDR3 sequence is 15 residues long.

V gene TRBV6-5 combines with J gene TRBJ2-7, with 9 bases matching TRBD2. The V gene's germline CDR1 is MNHEY and CDR2 SVGAGI. This CDR3 is built from 14 residues. Germline trimming cut 6 bases from V and 5 bases from J; bases unmatched to any gene: 8. CDR3 in DNA: TGTGCCAGCAGCCCGGGACTAGCTAGCAACGAGCAGTACTTC. This codes for CASSPGLASNEQYF.

The gene calls are TRBV9 and TRBJ2-1; TRBD2 matches at 11 bases. Germline-derived CDR1 and CDR2 are SGDLS and YYNGEE. There are 16 residues in the CDR3. The V gene end was trimmed by 5 bases and the J gene end by 4 bases; junction bases not matched to a gene: 8. The CDR3 loop is CASSIHGTSGYNEQFF. The CDR3 DNA reads TGTGCCAGCAGTATTCATGGGACTAGCGGTTACAATGAGCAGTTCTTC.

CDR3 amino acids: CASSYLGQGNREQYF. The CDR3 DNA is TGTGCCAGCAGCTACTTAGGACAGGGGAATCGGGAGCAGTACTTC. The V and J genes are TRBV7-2 and TRBJ2-7, with 9 bases matching TRBD1. Trimming cost V 4 bases and J 7 bases; bases outside gene matches: 11. The CDR3 length is 15 residues. CDR1 SGHTA and CDR2 FQGNSA come from the germline V gene.

The rearrangement joins TRBV3-1 (or the pseudogene TRBV3-2) to TRBJ1-1; no clear D gene. Germline CDR1 and CDR2: LGHDT and YNNKEL (reference sequence). The CDR3 length is 15 residues. V dropped 0 bases and J dropped 4 bases, with 12 bases sitting between them. The DNA of the CDR3 is TGTGCCAGCAGCCAAGAATTACGACGGGGCACTGAAGCTTTCTTT. Translated: CASSQELRRGTEAFF.

In this sample, this clone turned up a few times. This chain links TRBV27 with TRBJ1-5; 8 nucleotides align to TRBD1. The CDR3 loop spans 17 amino acids. Trimming cost V 8 bases and J 3 bases; bases outside gene matches: 15. Germline V gene lookup returns CDR1 MNHEY and CDR2 SMNVEV (reference sequence). CDR3 coding DNA: TGTGCCAGCGGACCGGGCAGGGGGCGAGGGGTCAATCAGCCCCAGCATTTT. As protein: CASGPGRGRGVNQPQHF.

The chain employs TRBV3-1 (or the pseudogene TRBV3-2) and TRBJ1-3; perhaps TRBD1 as D (5 bases). The V gene's germline CDR1 is LGHDT and CDR2 YNNKEL (reference sequence). The CDR3 extends over 16 amino acids. Trimming left V 4 bases short and J 4 bases short, with 17 bases between. CDR3 DNA: TGTGCCAGCAGCCCCCCGAGCAGGGCGCGGGGAAACACCATATATTTT. Residues: CASSPPSRARGNTIYF.

The rearrangement links TRBV5-1 to TRBJ1-5; the match to TRBD1 covers 7 bases. The J segment lost 3 bases and the V segment lost 3 bases, leaving 3 bases of the junction unmatched. CDR3 size: 14 residues. Germline V CDR1 and CDR2: SGHRS, YFSETQ. The DNA of the CDR3 is TGCGCCAGCAGCTGGGGACAGTTCAATCAGCCCCAGCATTTT. Its translation is CASSWGQFNQPQHF.

CDR3 bases: TGTGCCAGCAGCCCAGAGGGCAGGGGGAGCTATGGCTACACCTTC. This translates into CASSPEGRGSYGYTF. The chain recombines TRBV3-1 (or the pseudogene TRBV3-2) with TRBJ1-2; TRBD1 aligns across 7 bases. Germline-derived CDR1 and CDR2 are LGHDT and YNNKEL (reference sequence). This CDR3 has 15 residues. Trimming took 4 bases from V and 4 from J; bases not matched to a gene: 9.

The chain recombines TRBV2 with TRBJ1-5; D gene uncertain. The V and J ends lost 6 bases and 1 base respectively, with 7 bases between them. Germline V gene lookup returns CDR1 SNHLY and CDR2 FYNNEI. CDR3 length: 13 amino acids. CDR3 amino acids: CASRRGSNQPQHF. The CDR3 DNA is TGTGCCAGCAGGCGAGGAAGCAATCAGCCCCAGCATTTT.

This chain joins TRBV5-6 and TRBJ2-5; D gene uncertain. The V end lost 2 bases, the J end lost 5 bases, and 7 bases lay between the germline ends. CDR1 is SGHDT, CDR2 YYEEEE, per germline. This CDR3 is built from 12 residues. The CDR3 coding sequence is TGTGCCAGCAGCTTTGGGCGCGAGACCCAGTACTTC. Protein product: CASSFGRETQYF.

The rearrangement uses TRBV5-1 and TRBJ1-1, with D hard to call. The germline gives CDR1 SGHRS, CDR2 YFSETQ. V was pared by 1 base and J by 5 bases, with 12 bases between. This CDR3 is 14 amino acids long. The CDR3 spells CASSLITEKTEAFF. The CDR3 coding sequence is TGCGCCAGCAGCTTGATCACAGAGAAAACTGAAGCTTTCTTT.

J is TRBJ2-7 and V is TRBV7-3; 9 bases are shared with TRBD2. The germline V gene has CDR1 SGHTA and CDR2 FQGTGA. The trim removed 4 bases at V and 0 bases at J, leaving 4 bases unmatched. The CDR3 contains 15 residues. In nucleotides, the CDR3 is TGTGCCAGCAGCTCTCTAGCGGGAAACTCCTACGAGCAGTACTTC. Its translation: CASSSLAGNSYEQYF.

The DNA of the CDR3 is TGTGCCAGCAGTTACTCGAGTTTAAGCACCGGGGAGCTGTTTTTT. It encodes CASSYSSLSTGELFF. The chain joins TRBV6-5 to TRBJ2-2; D not certain. The germline V and J ends were trimmed by 0 bases and 4 bases, with 9 bases remaining between them. CDR3 size: 15 residues. Germline V CDR1 and CDR2: MNHEY, SVGAGI.

This chain connects TRBV5-1 to TRBJ2-7, with a possible D match to TRBD1 (6 bases). V shed 4 bases and J shed 6 bases, with 11 bases lying between them. CDR1 is SGHRS and CDR2 is YFSETQ in the germline V gene. The CDR3 has 12 residues. The CDR3 protein is CASSPRGFEQYF. In nucleotides, the CDR3 is TGCGCCAGCAGCCCGAGGGGGTTCGAGCAGTACTTC.

The chain recombines TRBV19 with TRBJ2-1; tentative D call: TRBD2 (6 bases). There are 15 residues in the CDR3. The ends were cut back, 3 bases at V and 4 bases at J, with 13 bases in the middle. Germline values: CDR1 LNHDA, CDR2 SQIVND (reference sequence). The CDR3 loop is CASSITSGQYNEQFF. CDR3 in DNA: TGTGCCAGTAGTATTACAAGCGGGCAGTACAATGAGCAGTTCTTC.

V gene TRBV5-1 combines with J gene TRBJ1-1; possible D gene TRBD1, 5 bases. V dropped 0 bases and J dropped 2 bases, with 11 bases sitting between them. Per germline, CDR1 SGHRS and CDR2 YFSETQ. The length of the CDR3 is 15 residues. CDR3: CASSLGWGGNTEAFF. The CDR3 nucleotides read TGCGCCAGCAGCTTGGGATGGGGGGGAAACACTGAAGCTTTCTTT.

This rearrangement joins TRBV11-3 to TRBJ2-2, with a weak D call TRBD1 (5 bases). This CDR3 contains 13 residues. The germline V gene encodes CDR1 SGHNT and CDR2 YENEEA. V was pared by 8 bases and J by 1 base, with 8 bases between. CDR3: CASAGQNTGELFF. CDR3 DNA: TGTGCCAGCGCAGGACAGAACACCGGGGAGCTGTTTTTT.

In this sample, this clone turned up once. The rearrangement links TRBV9 to TRBJ2-3, with 10 bases fitting TRBD2. Germline CDR1 reads SGDLS; CDR2 reads YYNGEE. The CDR3 is 14 residues long. The V segment lost 3 bases and the J segment 4 bases; nucleotides outside the gene matches: 2. The chain's CDR3 is CASSASGSADTQYF. CDR3 sequence (DNA): TGTGCCAGCAGCGCTAGCGGGAGCGCAGATACGCAGTATTTT.

CDR3 residues: CASSLLHRGLDSPLHF. In DNA form, the CDR3 reads TGTGCCAGCAGCTTATTACACAGGGGGCTGGATTCACCCCTCCACTTT. The genes are TRBV5-6 and TRBJ1-6; 9 positions agree with TRBD1. Germline V CDR1 and CDR2: SGHDT, YYEEEE. Trimming cost V 2 bases and J 8 bases; bases outside gene matches: 8. The CDR3 sequence is 16 residues long.

The chain combines TRBV27 with TRBJ1-2, with 7 nucleotides matching TRBD1. This CDR3 comprises 15 residues. Germline V gene lookup returns CDR1 MNHEY and CDR2 SMNVEV (reference sequence). V gave up 1 base and J gave up 4 bases; unmatched junction bases: 6. The CDR3 region is CASSLFGGQAYGYTF. CDR3 DNA sequence: TGTGCCAGCAGTTTATTTGGCGGACAGGCCTATGGCTACACCTTC.

The rearrangement links TRBV7-3 to TRBJ2-7; 9 bases match TRBD1. V trimming: 4 bases; J trimming: 7 bases; junction bases outside the gene matches: 5. Germline-derived CDR1 and CDR2 are SGHTA and FQGTGA. CDR3 length equals 13 residues. CDR3 DNA sequence: TGTGCCAGCAGCTCTGGGACAGGGTATGAGCAGTACTTC. Its translation: CASSSGTGYEQYF.

The chain couples TRBV4-3 to TRBJ2-7; 9 bases align to TRBD2. The CDR3 is 16 residues long. Germline values: CDR1 LGHNA, CDR2 YSLEER. J lost 0 bases, V lost 4 bases, and 7 bases had no gene match. CDR3 sequence (DNA): TGCGCCAGCAGCCGCCGACTAGCGGAGAGCTCCTACGAGCAGTACTTC. It specifies CASSRRLAESSYEQYF.

The J gene is TRBJ1-4, the V gene TRBV10-3; 8 nucleotides match TRBD1. Germline trimming cut 2 bases from V and 7 bases from J; bases unmatched to any gene: 0. Germline CDR1 ENHRY, CDR2 SYGVKD. The CDR3 runs to 13 residues. The CDR3 DNA reads as TGTGCCATCAGTGAGGACAGGGGTGAAAAACTGTTTTTT. Protein sequence: CAISEDRGEKLFF.

The chain uses TRBV5-1 and TRBJ2-5, with 9 bases identical to TRBD1. Germline CDR1 SGHRS, CDR2 YFSETQ. The CDR3 spans 14 residues. V lost 3 bases, J lost 5 bases, and 5 bases stayed unmatched. CDR3 nucleotides: TGCGCCAGCAGCTGGGGACAGGGCGGCGAGACCCAGTACTTC. Protein product: CASSWGQGGETQYF.

The chain links TRBV19 to TRBJ2-3; 8 bases agree with TRBD2. Losses at the gene ends were 6 bases for V and 6 bases for J; bases not matched to a gene: 5. Germline V gene data show CDR1 as LNHDA and CDR2 as SQIVND (reference sequence). CDR3 length: 13 residues. The CDR3 region has the DNA TGTGCCAGTAGCGGGGGGGCCGCCGATACGCAGTATTTT. The encoded protein is CASSGGAADTQYF.

The chain couples TRBV27 to TRBJ2-7, with 7 bases that match TRBD1. With 2 bases clipped from V and 10 bases from J, the junction kept 8 bases outside the gene matches. The CDR3 contains 13 residues. Germline CDR1 and CDR2: MNHEY and SMNVEV (reference sequence). The CDR3 DNA reads TGTGCCAGCAGTTTAACAGGGGAAGTGGGTCAGTACTTC. It is translated as CASSLTGEVGQYF.

This clone was found a few times. The rearrangement links TRBV12-3 or TRBV12-4 to TRBJ1-2, with D perhaps matching TRBD1 (6 bases). CDR3 length: 13 residues. Trimming stripped 7 bases from V and 7 bases from J, with 16 bases between. As DNA, the CDR3 is TGTGCCAGCACACCGCAGGCAGGGGTTGGCTACACCTTC. Its translation: CASTPQAGVGYTF.

The V gene is TRBV7-2, the J gene TRBJ2-3, with TRBD2 as a possible D gene (6 bases). V was trimmed by 0 bases and J by 7 bases, leaving 17 bases between them. This CDR3 has 16 residues. Germline loops: CDR1 SGHTA, CDR2 FQGNSA. Here the CDR3 reads CASSLALSGPLNTQYF. The CDR3 region has the DNA TGTGCCAGCAGCTTAGCTTTGAGCGGGCCGTTAAATACGCAGTATTTT.